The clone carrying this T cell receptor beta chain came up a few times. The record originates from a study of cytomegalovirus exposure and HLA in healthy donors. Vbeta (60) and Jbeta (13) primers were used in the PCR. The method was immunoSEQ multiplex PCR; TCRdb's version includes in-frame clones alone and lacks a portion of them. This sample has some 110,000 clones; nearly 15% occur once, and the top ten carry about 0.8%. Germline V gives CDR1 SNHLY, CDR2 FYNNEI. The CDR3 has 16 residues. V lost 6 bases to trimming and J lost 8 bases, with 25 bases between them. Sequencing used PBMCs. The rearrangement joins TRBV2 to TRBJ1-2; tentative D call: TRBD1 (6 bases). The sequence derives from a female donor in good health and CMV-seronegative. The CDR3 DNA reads TGTGCCAGCAGGAGAGGGACGACAGGCCGCACAGGAGGCTACACCTTC. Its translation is CASRRGTTGRTGGYTF.